The source of this TCR beta chain is a study of long-term antiretroviral therapy in people with HIV. Overall study findings and caveats: Blood collection from the mid-2000s to the late 2010s possibly occurred under older ART regimens.

immunoSEQ v3.0 was run at survey level. Repertoires were generated with immunoSEQ multiplex PCR, while TCRdb's copy carries only in-frame clones and drops some. The table records approximately 30,000 clones, about 86% of them present only once. With respect to this clone: What it recognizes is unknown.

The CDR3 runs to 15 residues. CDR1 is WSHSY and CDR2 is SAAADI in the germline V gene. The V gene lost 3 bases and the J gene lost 5 bases, with 16 bases spanning the gap. The chain employs TRBV10-2 and TRBJ1-1; D is unresolved. The input for sequencing was unsorted PBMCs, taken 0.8 years after starting antiretroviral therapy. The receptor was isolated from a woman aged 30 to 39 with HIV. The CDR3 DNA is TGCGCCAGCAGTGACTACGAGGACCGAACAACTGAAGCTTTCTTT. This sequence encodes CASSDYEDRTTEAFF.